Shown below are 3 T cell receptor beta chains from a single sample sequenced in a study of cytotoxic CD8 clonotypes in ibrutinib-treated CLL. Using immunoSEQ multiplex PCR, the repertoire was profiled, and TCRdb retains in-frame clones only, with some absent. This sample yields around 330,000 clones, of which over 55% are seen a single time; around 6.3% belongs to the top ten. Sample: PBMCs, taken after 36 months of ibrutinib treatment. These receptors were taken from a human donor with chronic lymphocytic leukemia.

The chain employs TRBV28 and TRBJ1-4; D is perhaps TRBD1 (5 bases). The CDR3 contains 15 residues. With 4 bases removed from V and 5 bases from J, the gap between germline ends came to 14 bases. Germline CDR1 reads MDHEN; CDR2 reads SYDVKM. The CDR3 DNA is TGTGCCAGCAGTTACACCGGGACGGGAAATGAAAAACTGTTTTTT. Translating gives CASSYTGTGNEKLFF.

The chain recombines TRBV2 with TRBJ2-7; 12 bases fit TRBD1. This CDR3 comprises 17 residues. Germline CDR1 SNHLY, CDR2 FYNNEI. V was clipped by 6 bases and J by 0 bases; unmatched bases: 9. The CDR3 loop reads CASRGTGGSISSYEQYF. CDR3 sequence (DNA): TGTGCCAGCAGGGGGACAGGGGGCTCTATTTCCTCCTACGAGCAGTACTTC. Full variable domain (rest looked up from reference TRBV2 and TRBJ2-7): EPEVTQTPSHQVTQMGQEVILRCVPISNHLYFYWYRQILGQKVEFLVSFYNNEISEKSEIFDDQFSVERPDGSNFTLKIRSTKLEDSAMYFCASRGTGGSISSYEQYFGPGTRLTVT.

This rearrangement joins TRBV7-2 to TRBJ1-5; TRBD1 agrees at 7 bases. The CDR3 runs to 17 residues. Per germline, CDR1 SGHTA and CDR2 FQGNSA. With 5 bases clipped from V and 2 bases from J, the junction kept 12 bases outside the gene matches. The CDR3 nucleotides are TGTGCCAGCAGCCTGGATAGGGGGCTCTTTGGCAATCAGCCCCAGCATTTT. Protein: CASSLDRGLFGNQPQHF.